This T cell receptor (beta chain) was recovered during a study of response to subunit inactivated influenza vaccine. TCRdb re-derived calls from the RT-PCR reads in MiXCR, one entry per CDR3 protein. The sample lists fewer than 650,000 distinct CDR3 sequences, roughly 13% occurring once. About this clonotype: As yet, its antigen is unknown.

Study results and limitations: The authors proposed limited new T cell recruitment per seasonal influenza vaccination.

This CDR3 is 15 amino acids long. In germline, CDR1 is LGHNA, CDR2 YSLEER. The V gene lost 4 bases and the J gene lost 6 bases, with 18 bases spanning the gap. This TCR was sampled from a man aged 45-65 years who received an inactivated influenza vaccine. Sample: PBMCs from blood, taken 40 to 50 days after vaccination. The chain couples TRBV4-3 to TRBJ1-1; the D is unclear. The CDR3 region has the DNA TGCGCCAGCAGCCGCGGCGGGCCGGTTTTCGCTGAAGCTTTCTTT. It is translated as CASSRGGPVFAEAFF.